What follows is one T cell receptor (beta chain) and its context. The antigen is undetermined. This specimen comes from a study of CD8 T cells in ankylosing spondylitis. Study-wide points: Seemingly characteristic of ankylosing spondylitis blood was a TCR beta motif consisting of 7 or 8 highly homologous variants.

One entry per CDR3 protein results from TCRdb running MiXCR on the 5' RACE reads. Counted here are a few hundred thousand distinct CDR3 sequences, about a fifth occurring once; the ten biggest clones make up around 16%. The sample taken for sequencing was blood, either unsorted or a sorted T cell fraction (not recorded which). This sequence originates from a male donor with ankylosing spondylitis.

DNA of the CDR3: TGTGCCAGCAGTGAAGCGCTTCGGGATCCTAATGAAAAACTGTTTTTT. This sequence encodes CASSEALRDPNEKLFF. The chain combines TRBV2 with TRBJ1-4; D is uncertain. There are 16 residues in the CDR3. Germline V gives CDR1 SNHLY, CDR2 FYNNEI. Trimming cost V 0 bases and J 3 bases, with 11 bases left between them.